This T cell receptor beta chain was captured by sequencing in a study of regulatory T cells in long-lasting Graves disease (dated by TCRdb to about 2021). Notes on the research overall: Antithyroid drugs had been taken for less than 3 months by newly diagnosed Graves' disease patients. This study used TCR sequencing and RNA sequencing of peripheral blood to compare persistent Graves' disease patients against newly diagnosed Graves' disease patients. The study was registered as a clinical trial and conducted in China. A total of 35 or so samples were covered by TCR sequencing, comprising 13 persistent and around 20 newly diagnosed Graves' disease patients.

This clonotype was seen repeatedly, ten times or more. Its antigen target is currently unknown. The sample holds no much larger clone one base away, and base qualities are not on file. Findings and caveats that apply to the study as a whole: As a limitation, the authors acknowledged that the small sample size may reduce accuracy. Only peripheral blood was studied, because thyroid tissue, the primary lesion, was inaccessible. A larger number of public clonotypes was shared among persistent patients (more than 2,500) than among newly diagnosed patients (around 880). Sequencing and analysis were limited to the TCR beta chain. Persistent disease showed preferential use of TRBV28, TRBJ1-2 and TRBJ2-5, whereas newly diagnosed disease favored TRBV20-1 and TRBJ2-1. Compared with newly diagnosed patients, patients with persistent Graves' disease had lower TCR Shannon entropy and fewer highly expanded clones, which suggests clonal expansion.

The label giving this sample's time point can be read as: newly diagnosed GD, antithyroid drugs for less than 3 months. For both TCR sequencing and RNA sequencing, RNA was extracted from PBMCs in TRIzol. Graves' disease was diagnosed according to American Thyroid Association guidelines. The patients came from an endocrinology department in Xi'an, China. From each patient, approximately 10 milliliters of peripheral blood was collected into an EDTA anticoagulant tube. Ficoll Paque Plus density gradient separation was used to isolate PBMCs, and no further T cell sorting was performed. An Agilent 2100 Bioanalyzer and agarose gel were used to check RNA quality, and a NanoDrop 2000 was used to measure RNA concentration. Libraries were constructed by multiplex PCR. Sequencing instrument: Illumina HiSeq 4000. CDR3 regions were amplified by Arm-PCR with iRepertoire HTBI primers to construct TCR beta libraries. Before sequencing, the PCR products underwent gel purification. The original methods were these. Across samples, approximately 68 TRBV and 13 to 15 TRBJ segments were identified and used for gene usage analysis of CDR3 amino acid clonotypes. COPE and FqMerger were used to merge filtered high-quality paired reads into contigs. Contigs were aligned with BLAST to IMGT TRBV, TRBD and TRBJ reference genes, and CDR3 was defined per IMGT. Any clonotype with a frequency above 0.1% was counted as a highly expanded clone. Shannon entropy was used to measure repertoire diversity, and the Gini coefficient was used to measure V-J evenness. Clonotypes shared by more than one individual were considered public. The public reads were run again by TCRdb, first through fastp at Q25 and then through MiXCR, and only productive beta chains were kept. All rows with the same CDR3 protein become a single entry with the most common DNA and genes. Here the V and J calls rest on TCRdb's processing, not on the authors' analysis. The sample table contains 400,000 to 550,000 distinct CDR3 sequences; only one count was recorded for just under 15% of them. The biggest ten clones account for 16% of the sample.

Relative to germline, V is 0 bases shorter and J is 5 bases shorter, with 8 bases between their ends. In the germline V gene, CDR1 corresponds to LGHNT and CDR2 to FRNRAP. The CDR3, cysteine through phenylalanine, is 14 amino acids long. Of all the DNA, just the CDR3 is kept, 42 bases in frame from base 1. Another study also made use of these data, one on T cells in Graves' hyperthyroidism and ophthalmopathy. The other study reports the following: A patient counted as having stable Graves' hyperthyroidism if no progression to ophthalmopathy occurred over 18 months of follow-up. The hyperthyroidism patients were between 18 and 65 years old and newly diagnosed, with a disease duration of less than 2 months. The study excluded patients with uncontrolled infections, other autoimmune diseases, pregnancy or lactation. Clinical symptoms, serum thyroxine and TRAb, thyroid ultrasound, and orbital computed tomography formed the basis for the diagnoses. A first-round RT-PCR of the TCR CDR3 used the HTBI primer set with the Qiagen OneStep RT-PCR kit. Most expanded thyroid clonotypes (frequency above 0.001) were also detected in blood, a finding suggesting that blood repertoires may reflect thyroid immune responses. Ophthalmopathy was separated from stable hyperthyroidism by a 13 V-J signature model, with just over 85% sensitivity and about 81% specificity obtained in cross-validation and 80%/75% obtained in testing. During validation, the model predicted progression to ophthalmopathy a median of around six months ahead of onset, with roughly 65% sensitivity and more than 72% specificity. A discovery cohort of around 98 patients, about 44 with Graves' ophthalmopathy and about 58 with stable Graves' hyperthyroidism, was used to find distinguishing TCR V-J signatures. Prospective prediction of ophthalmopathy was tested in an independent validation cohort of 18 hyperthyroidism patients and 17 patients who later progressed to ophthalmopathy. For training and testing, the roughly 97 patients in the discovery cohort were randomly divided in a 7:3 ratio. In six Graves' hyperthyroidism patients, the study also compared T-cell repertoires from thyroid tissue with T-cell repertoires from blood. After blood sampling, hyperthyroidism patients were treated with methimazole at a starting dose of 30 mg daily, and ophthalmopathy patients were treated with high-dose intravenous methylprednisolone. The libraries were constructed in a second round of multiplex PCR and then size-selected and purified. The libraries were sequenced on an Illumina HiSeq2000 using paired-end 100 bp reads. Raw data were processed with SOAPnuke, discarding reads with adapters, uncalled bases, mean Phred below 15, or no exact constant-primer or identifier match. COPE v1.2.5 was used to merge high-quality paired reads, and clonotypes were defined as unique nucleotide sequences. MiTCR v1.1 was used to align clonotypes to the IMGT TRBV, TRBD and TRBJ reference segments. The analysis was restricted to V-J combinations with a frequency above 0.0001, which together covered 99% to 99.2% of the repertoires. A TCS score was defined as the ratio between F50 (clonal expansion) and ExV (chaos), using BLOSUM62-based TCRdist between CDR3 peptides within each V-J. Welch's t-statistics and random forest reduced 500 to 650 V-J features to around 14, which were used in a naive Bayes classifier (R e1071). No statistical method was used to fix the sample size in advance, and group allocation was not hidden from the investigators. TCR Vbeta CDR3 sequencing of roughly 140 peripheral blood samples (about 45 ophthalmopathy, roughly 72 hyperthyroidism and around 17 progressor patients) is reported in the paper.

The material sequenced was peripheral blood mononuclear cells (PBMCs), taken at new diagnosis, from a patient treated with antithyroid drugs. The sequence came from a woman aged 25 to 39 with Graves disease. Donor details come from another sample of the same person, matched by shared clones. The chain employs TRBV12-5 and TRBJ2-1; the D gene cannot be resolved reliably. The nucleotide sequence is given as TGTGCTAGTGGTTTGGTTATGTTGGACAATGAGCAGTTCTTC. Translated, this gives CASGLVMLDNEQFF.